These 9 T cell receptor beta chains were sequenced from one sample in a study of blood T cell repertoires in COVID-19. Produced via immunoSEQ multiplex PCR; TCRdb's table is partial and in-frame only. The repertoire holds some 180,000 clones, with around 90% as singletons. Material: peripheral blood. These receptors were obtained from a middle-aged man with acute or convalescent COVID-19.

This clone was counted a few times. V is TRBV7-2 and J is TRBJ2-7; 7 positions match TRBD1. Germline V gene lookup returns CDR1 SGHTA and CDR2 FQGNSA. V lost 5 bases and J lost 1; bases outside the gene matches: 8. CDR3 length: 15 amino acids. The CDR3 protein is CASSQGQRLSYEQYF. The CDR3 region has the DNA TGTGCCAGCAGCCAGGGACAGAGATTGTCCTACGAGCAGTACTTC.

The V call is TRBV2, the J call TRBJ2-7, with D possibly TRBD1 on 7 matching bases. The V end lost 5 bases, the J end lost 7 bases, and 18 bases lay between the germline ends. CDR1 is SNHLY, CDR2 FYNNEI, per germline. The CDR3 length is 14 residues. The CDR3 nucleotides read TGTGCCAGCAGTACGACAGGGACTGTCGGGGAGCAGTACGTC. As protein: CASSTTGTVGEQYV.

This rearrangement joins TRBV6-5 to TRBJ1-1; perhaps TRBD1 as D (6 bases). V lost 0 bases to trimming and J lost 9 bases, with 11 bases between them. There are 13 residues in the CDR3. Germline V CDR1 and CDR2: MNHEY, SVGAGI. The CDR3 reads CASSYSGRGQAFF. The CDR3 DNA is TGTGCCAGCAGTTACTCGGGCAGGGGACAAGCTTTCTTT.

The V and J genes are TRBV7-2 and TRBJ2-1, with 8 nucleotides matching TRBD1. Germline V CDR1 and CDR2: SGHTA, FQGNSA. This CDR3 is 14 amino acids long. Trimming at V came to 5 bases and at J to 9 bases, leaving 9 bases not matched to a gene. The CDR3, as DNA: TGTGCCAGCAGCCTCCAAAACAGGGGGAGTGAGCAGTTCTTC. The encoded protein is CASSLQNRGSEQFF.

The rearrangement uses TRBV27 and TRBJ2-1; D gene uncertain. V was trimmed by 3 bases and J by 10 bases, leaving 10 bases between them. CDR3 length equals 12 residues. Germline loops: CDR1 MNHEY, CDR2 SMNVEV (reference sequence). Here the CDR3 DNA reads TGTGCCAGCAGTTTTTCTAACCGGGAGCAGTTCTTC. Translating gives CASSFSNREQFF.

J is TRBJ1-6 and V is TRBV19, with a possible D match to TRBD1 (6 bases). This CDR3 comprises 15 residues. Trimming pared 5 bases from V and 4 bases from J, leaving 12 bases between. Germline V gene lookup returns CDR1 LNHDA and CDR2 SQIVND (reference sequence). DNA for the CDR3: TGTGCCAGTAGTTCCGGACAGCAATATAATTCACCCCTCCACTTT. Residues: CASSSGQQYNSPLHF.

The chain links TRBV20-1 to TRBJ2-2; a weak D match, TRBD1 (5 bases). V was cut by 7 bases and J by 6 bases, with 9 bases left in between. The germline V gene encodes CDR1 DFQATT and CDR2 SNEGSKA (reference sequence). The CDR3 covers 11 residues. DNA of the CDR3: TGCAGTGGGAAGGGGCCCGGGGAGCTGTTTTTT. Residues: CSGKGPGELFF.

The rearrangement joins TRBV4-1 to TRBJ1-1; the match to TRBD1 covers 7 bases. CDR1 is MGHRA and CDR2 is YSYEKL in the germline V gene. Losses at the gene ends were 4 bases for V and 0 bases for J; bases not matched to a gene: 8. CDR3 length equals 16 residues. Here the CDR3 DNA reads TGCGCCAGCAGCCCCAGACAGGGTGGTATGAACACTGAAGCTTTCTTT. Its translation is CASSPRQGGMNTEAFF.

The J gene is TRBJ2-1, the V gene TRBV5-4, with TRBD2 as a possible D gene (6 bases). The germline CDR1 and CDR2 sequences are SGHNT and YYREEE (reference sequence). CDR3 size: 14 residues. V lost 1 base and J lost 9, with 14 bases in between. CDR3 protein: CASSLRDSPGEQFF. The CDR3 region has the DNA TGTGCCAGCAGCTTGCGGGACTCACCGGGTGAGCAGTTCTTC. The whole variable domain, remainder taken from reference TRBV5-4 and TRBJ2-1, is ETGVTQSPTHLIKTRGQQVTLRCSSQSGHNTVSWYQQALGQGPQFIFQYYREEENGRGNFPPRFSGLQFPNYSSELNVNALELDDSALYLCASSLRDSPGEQFFGPGTRLTVL.